Presented here are 7 T cell receptor beta chains from one specimen sequenced in a study of T cell responses to AZD1222 COVID-19 vaccine. The protocol was immunoSEQ multiplex PCR, while the TCRdb copy is restricted to in-frame clones and leaves out a portion. The table has 93,000 or so clones, 75% to 95% seen once; the top ten hold 45%. The sample in question was peripheral blood, obtained on day 0 of AZD1222 vaccination. These TCRs come from an adult in good health.

The rearrangement links TRBV19 to TRBJ1-6; weak D call: TRBD1 (6 bases). V lost 4 bases, J lost 7 bases, and 20 bases lay in between. Germline CDR1 LNHDA, CDR2 SQIVND (reference sequence). The CDR3 extends over 17 amino acids. The CDR3 region has the DNA TGTGCCAGTAGTACTACAGGGATTGGGGGTCTAAATTCACCCCTCCACTTT. Its protein product is CASSTTGIGGLNSPLHF.

The J gene is TRBJ2-7, the V gene TRBV5-1; TRBD1 matches 12 bases. With 7 bases clipped from V and 4 bases from J, the junction kept 12 bases outside the gene matches. In germline, CDR1 is SGHRS, CDR2 YFSETQ. This CDR3 is built from 16 residues. The CDR3 spells CASRAVGTGGSYEQYF. CDR3 coding DNA: TGCGCCAGCCGAGCCGTTGGGACAGGGGGCTCATACGAGCAGTACTTC.

The genes are TRBV2 and TRBJ1-4; unclear D gene. Trimming removed 6 bases at V and 10 bases at J, with 9 bases between. This CDR3 comprises 11 residues. Germline CDR1 and CDR2: SNHLY and FYNNEI. The CDR3 nucleotides are TGTGCCAGCAGAGATTTCAGAAAACTGTTTTTT. Protein product: CASRDFRKLFF.

This chain connects TRBV24-1 to TRBJ2-3, with TRBD2 identical over 11 bases. V was clipped by 3 bases and J by 0 bases; unmatched bases: 4. CDR3 length: 17 residues. Germline CDR1 is KGHDR and CDR2 is SFDVKD. In nucleotides, the CDR3 is TGTGCCACCAGTGATCCCGGGACTAGCGGAAGCACAGATACGCAGTATTTT. It codes for CATSDPGTSGSTDTQYF.

The rearrangement joins TRBV7-9 to TRBJ2-5; D may be TRBD1 or TRBD2 (5 bases each). There are 13 residues in the CDR3. In germline, CDR1 is SEHNR, CDR2 FQNEAQ (reference sequence). V dropped 2 bases and J dropped 5 bases, with 9 bases sitting between them. The CDR3 spells CASSLPREETQYF. The DNA of the CDR3 is TGTGCCAGCAGCTTACCCAGGGAGGAGACCCAGTACTTC.

The CDR3 DNA follows: TGTGCCATCAGTGCAGGGGGCTCGGGATCACCCCTCCACTTT. As protein: CAISAGGSGSPLHF. The genes are TRBV10-3 and TRBJ1-6; 8 nucleotides align to TRBD1. The CDR3 covers 14 residues. CDR1 is ENHRY, CDR2 SYGVKD, per germline. Trimming at V came to 4 bases and at J to 10 bases, leaving 6 bases not matched to a gene.

The table lists this clone with a count of one. The chain has TRBV4-2 and TRBJ2-7; TRBD2 aligns across 11 bases. Germline CDR1 LGHNA, CDR2 YNFKEQ. The ends lost 0 bases at V and 3 bases at J; junction bases unmatched: 10. There are 18 residues in the CDR3. The CDR3 DNA follows: TGTGCCAGCAGCCAAGATGCTCTGACTAGCGGGACACACTACGAGCAGTACTTC. Translation gives CASSQDALTSGTHYEQYF.